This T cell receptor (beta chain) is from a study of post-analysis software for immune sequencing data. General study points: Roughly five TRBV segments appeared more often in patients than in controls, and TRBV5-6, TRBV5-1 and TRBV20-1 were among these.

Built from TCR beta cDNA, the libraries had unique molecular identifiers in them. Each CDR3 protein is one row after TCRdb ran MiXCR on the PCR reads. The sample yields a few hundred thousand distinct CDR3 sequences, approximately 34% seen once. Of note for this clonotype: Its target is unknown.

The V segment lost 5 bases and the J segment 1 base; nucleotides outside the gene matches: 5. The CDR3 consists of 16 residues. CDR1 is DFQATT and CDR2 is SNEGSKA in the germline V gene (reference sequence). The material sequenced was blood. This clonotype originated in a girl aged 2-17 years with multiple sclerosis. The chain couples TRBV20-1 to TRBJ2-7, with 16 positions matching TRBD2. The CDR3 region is CSALGLAGGVSYEQYF. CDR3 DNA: TGCAGTGCTTTGGGACTAGCGGGGGGGGTATCCTACGAGCAGTACTTC.